This entry lists 32 T cell receptor beta chains sequenced from one sample in a study of CD8 T cells in Susac syndrome. RNA totalling roughly 0.5 to 1 ug underwent reverse transcription with random hexamers. A single record per CDR3 protein comes from TCRdb applying MiXCR to the immunoSEQ multiplex PCR reads. The table includes under 200,000 distinct CDR3 sequences, approximately 95% detected once. The sample comprised CD4+ T cells from PBMCs. The receptors come from a human donor with Susac syndrome.

V gene TRBV28 combines with J gene TRBJ2-4; D possibly corresponds to TRBD1 (6 bases). Germline CDR1 reads MDHEN; CDR2 reads SYDVKM. The CDR3 has 13 residues. V was shortened by 5 bases and J by 15 bases, with 20 bases between the two germline ends. The CDR3 protein is CASSPSTGMIGYF. In DNA, the CDR3 is TGTGCCAGCAGTCCCTCCACAGGGATGATTGGGTACTTC.

The chain carries TRBV7-8 and TRBJ1-2; D is perhaps TRBD1 (5 bases). V lost 7 bases and J lost 2, with 11 bases in between. There are 13 residues in the CDR3. Germline V CDR1 and CDR2: SGHVS, FQNEAQ. CDR3 coding DNA: TGTGCCAGCACGAGCGGGGGGAACTATGGCTACACCTTC. Translation gives CASTSGGNYGYTF.

This chain uses TRBV30 with TRBJ1-6; no clear D. Germline V CDR1 and CDR2: GTSNPN, SVGIG (reference sequence). The CDR3 has 13 amino acids. Trimming took off 2 bases at V and 7 bases at J, with 9 bases between the two ends. The CDR3 nucleotides read TGTGCCTGGAGTCGTCAGGCGAATTCACCCCTCCACTTT. This sequence encodes CAWSRQANSPLHF.

The chain employs TRBV29-1 and TRBJ1-5; D is perhaps TRBD1 (6 bases). Trimming pared 4 bases from V and 4 bases from J, leaving 11 bases between. The CDR3 is 13 residues long. Germline V gene data show CDR1 as SQVTM and CDR2 as ANQGSEA. The CDR3 loop reads CSVGVQGNQPQHF. The CDR3, as DNA: TGCAGCGTTGGAGTGCAGGGGAATCAGCCCCAGCATTTT.

The V gene is TRBV6-2 or TRBV6-3, the J gene TRBJ2-5; no firm D call. V was shortened by 2 bases and J by 2 bases, with 12 bases between the two germline ends. This CDR3 is 15 amino acids long. From germline, CDR1 is MNHEY and CDR2 SVGEGT. The DNA of the CDR3 is TGTGCCAGCAGTTACCCTTCCCTAGGTCAAGAGACCCAGTACTTC. Protein sequence: CASSYPSLGQETQYF.

Concerning this clonotype: The junction and the germline gene differ at one end; a read error may be behind it. The chain links TRBV7-2 to TRBJ1-1, with TRBD1 as a possible D gene (6 bases). CDR3 length: 12 residues. CDR1 is SGHTA and CDR2 is FQGNSA in the germline V gene. The DNA for the CDR3 is TGTGCCAGCAGCCCAGACCGGATCGGACAGATCTTT. It codes for CASSPDRIGQIF.

The J gene is TRBJ2-3, the V gene TRBV4-3; D ambiguous. Between the trimmed V and J ends, which lost 4 bases and 9 bases, there was a span of 11 bases. Germline CDR1 LGHNA, CDR2 YSLEER. The CDR3 has 12 amino acids. CDR3 protein: CASSLSYSTQYF. The CDR3 DNA is TGCGCCAGCAGCCTTAGCTACTCAACGCAGTATTTT.

The J gene is TRBJ1-2, the V gene TRBV4-3; D not certain. CDR1 is LGHNA and CDR2 is YSLEER in the germline V gene. This CDR3 has 15 residues. V was shortened by 0 bases and J by 4 bases, with 12 bases between the two germline ends. The CDR3 coding sequence is TGCGCCAGCAGCCAAGATCCCAGTACTACCTATGGCTACACCTTC. This translates into CASSQDPSTTYGYTF.

The V call is TRBV5-1, the J call TRBJ2-2, with 7 bases lining up with TRBD2. Germline V lookup: CDR1 SGHRS, CDR2 YFSETQ. The CDR3 is 15 residues long. Trimming cost V 3 bases and J 1 base; bases outside gene matches: 3. CDR3 loop: CASSSGGMNTGELFF. CDR3 sequence (DNA): TGCGCCAGCAGCTCGGGGGGAATGAACACCGGGGAGCTGTTTTTT.

The chain links TRBV7-3 to TRBJ1-5; no definite D call. This CDR3 is 15 amino acids long. Trimming took off 2 bases at V and 4 bases at J, with 12 bases between the two ends. Germline CDR1 SGHTA, CDR2 FQGTGA. The CDR3 sequence: CASSLLFSPNQPQHF. CDR3 DNA sequence: TGTGCCAGCAGCTTACTGTTTTCCCCTAATCAGCCCCAGCATTTT.

The J gene is TRBJ2-7, the V gene TRBV5-6; no definite D call. V was cut by 0 bases and J by 7 bases, with 17 bases left in between. The CDR3 has 15 amino acids. Germline V gene data show CDR1 as SGHDT and CDR2 as YYEEEE. The CDR3 spells CASSLEGRPLREQYF. As DNA, the CDR3 is TGTGCCAGCAGCTTGGAAGGAAGGCCCTTGAGAGAGCAGTACTTC.

The V gene is TRBV9, the J gene TRBJ2-7; the D is unclear. Trimming pared 0 bases from V and 2 bases from J, leaving 9 bases between. Germline CDR1 reads SGDLS; CDR2 reads YYNGEE. This CDR3 spans 14 amino acids. The CDR3 DNA reads TGTGCCAGCAGCGTAGGCCTGGAACCCTACGAGCAGTACTTC. As protein: CASSVGLEPYEQYF.

The chain links TRBV25-1 to TRBJ1-2; D is ambiguous. The CDR3 loop spans 11 amino acids. Germline loops: CDR1 MGHDK, CDR2 SYGVNS. V was pared by 2 bases and J by 6 bases, with 4 bases between. Here the CDR3 reads CASSELNGYTF. In DNA form, the CDR3 reads TGTGCCAGCAGTGAACTAAATGGCTACACCTTC.

This chain joins TRBV29-1 and TRBJ1-1; no firm D call. The germline CDR1 and CDR2 sequences are SQVTM and ANQGSEA. This CDR3 spans 11 amino acids. Trimming left V 4 bases short and J 9 bases short, with 12 bases between. The CDR3 loop reads CSVVVSTQAFF. The CDR3 bases are TGCAGCGTTGTAGTCAGCACCCAAGCTTTCTTT.

The chain joins TRBV3-1 to TRBJ2-5; 7 bases are a match to TRBD2. CDR3 length: 16 residues. Trimming cost V 0 bases and J 5 bases; bases outside gene matches: 9. Germline V gene data show CDR1 as LGHDT and CDR2 as YNNKEL (reference sequence). Here the CDR3 reads CASSQEAPVLAETQYF. The CDR3, as DNA: TGTGCCAGCAGCCAAGAGGCCCCGGTACTAGCGGAGACCCAGTACTTC.

This CDR3 reads CASSLVSGPYEQYF. DNA of the CDR3: TGTGCCAGCAGTTTGGTGAGCGGGCCTTACGAGCAGTACTTC. J is TRBJ2-7 and V is TRBV28; weak D call: TRBD2 (6 bases). CDR3 length: 14 residues. Deletions cut 3 bases from V and 4 bases from J, with 13 bases between. Germline V gene lookup returns CDR1 MDHEN and CDR2 SYDVKM.

This rearrangement joins TRBV29-1 to TRBJ1-1; D remains unclear. The V gene's germline CDR1 is SQVTM and CDR2 ANQGSEA. Trimming shortened V by 7 bases and J by 4 bases, and 13 bases separated the two germline ends. CDR3 size: 12 residues. The CDR3 bases are TGCAGCGCCACGGATTGGGGCACTGAAGCTTTCTTT. Its translation is CSATDWGTEAFF.

The gene calls are TRBV28 and TRBJ2-3, with 9 bases aligning to TRBD2. V shed 4 bases, J shed 2 bases, and the junction held 4 bases outside the gene matches. Germline CDR1 reads MDHEN; CDR2 reads SYDVKM. The CDR3 length is 15 residues. CDR3 DNA sequence: TGTGCCAGCAGTTCACTAGCGGGCCTCACAGATACGCAGTATTTT. Amino acids: CASSSLAGLTDTQYF.

The chain combines TRBV4-2 with TRBJ1-4; 7 bases agree with TRBD1. V was clipped by 5 bases and J by 4 bases; unmatched bases: 4. The germline CDR1 and CDR2 sequences are LGHNA and YNFKEQ. The CDR3 covers 14 residues. As DNA, the CDR3 is TGTGCCAGCAGCGATCCAGGGGGTAATGAAAAACTGTTTTTT. It yields the protein CASSDPGGNEKLFF.

This chain links TRBV30 with TRBJ2-6; D not certain. The CDR3 totals 12 residues. CDR1 GTSNPN and CDR2 SVGIG come from the germline V gene (reference sequence). Between the trimmed V and J ends, which lost 6 bases and 0 bases, there was a span of 3 bases. The CDR3 nucleotides read TGTGCCTGTCACTCTGGGGCCAACGTCCTGACTTTC. It is translated as CACHSGANVLTF.

This chain connects TRBV5-1 to TRBJ2-7; D gene unclear. Between the trimmed V and J ends, which lost 4 bases and 5 bases, there was a span of 19 bases. The germline gives CDR1 SGHRS, CDR2 YFSETQ. The length of the CDR3 is 15 residues. The CDR3 loop is CASSPYSVPLHEQYF. CDR3 nucleotide sequence: TGCGCCAGCAGCCCCTACTCAGTGCCACTTCACGAGCAGTACTTC.

V is TRBV28 and J is TRBJ2-3; 8 bases align to TRBD1. In germline, CDR1 is MDHEN, CDR2 SYDVKM. V lost 4 bases, J lost 4 bases, and 13 bases stayed unmatched. The CDR3 totals 17 residues. The CDR3: CASSSRTGKLGADTQYF. The CDR3 bases are TGTGCCAGCAGTTCCCGGACAGGGAAATTGGGGGCAGATACGCAGTATTTT.

This rearrangement joins TRBV5-4 to TRBJ2-7; D is uncertain. The CDR3 runs 12 residues. Trimming took 1 base from V and 5 from J, leaving 7 bases between them. Germline CDR1 is SGHNT and CDR2 is YYREEE (reference sequence). CDR3 sequence reads: CASSLWGNEQYF. Here the CDR3 DNA reads TGTGCCAGCAGCTTGTGGGGAAACGAGCAGTACTTC. Complete variable domain (other parts from reference TRBV5-4 and TRBJ2-7): ETGVTQSPTHLIKTRGQQVTLRCSSQSGHNTVSWYQQALGQGPQFIFQYYREEENGRGNFPPRFSGLQFPNYSSELNVNALELDDSALYLCASSLWGNEQYFGPGTRLTVT.

The chain joins TRBV20-1 to TRBJ1-1; D not certain. CDR3 length: 11 amino acids. Germline CDR1 is DFQATT and CDR2 is SNEGSKA (reference sequence). The V and J ends lost 0 bases and 11 bases respectively, with 10 bases between them. CDR3 amino acids: CSARDGVEAFF. CDR3 DNA sequence: TGCAGTGCTAGAGATGGAGTAGAGGCTTTCTTT.

The chain combines TRBV7-9 with TRBJ1-1; D call uncertain. There are 12 residues in the CDR3. The V and J ends lost 5 bases and 5 bases respectively, with 9 bases between them. In germline, CDR1 is SEHNR, CDR2 FQNEAQ (reference sequence). The CDR3 DNA reads TGTGCCAGCAGCGTAATTGGGACTGAAGCTTTCTTT. It yields the protein CASSVIGTEAFF.

Remarks on this clonotype: The junction and the germline gene differ at one end; a read error may be behind it. The chain joins TRBV13 to TRBJ1-6; 7 nucleotides align to TRBD1. The V gene's germline CDR1 is PRHDT and CDR2 FYEKMQ (reference sequence). The CDR3 totals 14 residues. The CDR3 loop reads CASSPTRTGAFPIF. The CDR3 bases are TGTGCCAGCAGCCCCACCCGGACAGGCGCTTTCCCGATCTTT.

The chain employs TRBV7-9 and TRBJ2-2; D might be TRBD2 (6 bases). This CDR3 has 18 amino acids. V was trimmed by 3 bases and J by 1 base, leaving 18 bases between them. CDR1 and CDR2 from the germline V gene are SEHNR and FQNEAQ (reference sequence). CDR3 in amino acids: CASSFPALGRENTGELFF. The CDR3 DNA reads as TGTGCCAGCAGCTTCCCCGCCCTGGGGCGGGAGAACACCGGGGAGCTGTTTTTT.

The chain uses TRBV27 and TRBJ1-1; D may be TRBD1 (6 bases). Deletions cut 8 bases from V and 0 bases from J, with 10 bases between. The V gene's germline CDR1 is MNHEY and CDR2 SMNVEV (reference sequence). The CDR3 spans 13 residues. The CDR3 DNA sequence: TGTGCCAGCTTGGACAGAATGAACACTGAAGCTTTCTTT. It is translated as CASLDRMNTEAFF.

The genes are TRBV4-2 and TRBJ1-6, with unresolved D. The CDR3 sequence is 15 residues long. V was cut by 1 base and J by 7 bases, with 11 bases left in between. CDR1 is LGHNA and CDR2 is YNFKEQ in the germline V gene. The chain's CDR3 is CASSQGGQNNSPLHF. DNA of the CDR3: TGTGCCAGCAGCCAAGGAGGGCAGAACAATTCACCCCTCCACTTT.

The V call is TRBV6-2 or TRBV6-3, the J call TRBJ2-1, with TRBD2 identical over 10 bases. Per germline, CDR1 MNHEY and CDR2 SVGEGT. The CDR3 contains 15 residues. Germline trimming cut 0 bases from V and 4 bases from J; bases unmatched to any gene: 0. The CDR3 sequence: CASSYSGLAYNEQFF. For the CDR3, the DNA is TGTGCCAGCAGTTACTCGGGACTAGCGTACAATGAGCAGTTCTTC.

V gene TRBV29-1 combines with J gene TRBJ1-2; 7 bases align to TRBD1. The germline V gene has CDR1 SQVTM and CDR2 ANQGSEA. Trimming took 3 bases from V and 7 from J; bases not matched to a gene: 5. This CDR3 comprises 12 residues. DNA for the CDR3: TGCAGCGTTGAGTCTGGGGACAGTGGCTACACCTTC. It encodes CSVESGDSGYTF.

The rearrangement uses TRBV20-1 and TRBJ1-2; D may be TRBD1 (6 bases). The V end was cut by 2 bases, the J end by 2 bases, with 21 bases between. CDR3 length: 17 residues. Germline CDR1 and CDR2: DFQATT and SNEGSKA (reference sequence). The CDR3 DNA follows: TGCAGTGCTAGATTTGACTTCACAGGGCTCCGCAACTATGGCTACACCTTC. Protein sequence: CSARFDFTGLRNYGYTF.